This TCR beta chain was recovered during a study of regulatory T cells in long-lasting Graves disease (dated by TCRdb to the early 2020s). A note on the overall study: Antithyroid drugs had been taken for less than 3 months by newly diagnosed Graves' disease patients. Patients with persistent Graves' disease were compared with patients with newly diagnosed Graves' disease using TCR sequencing and RNA sequencing of peripheral blood. The study took place in China and was registered as a clinical trial. TCR sequencing covered around 13 persistent and 20 newly diagnosed Graves' disease patients, some 33 samples in total. General findings and caveats noted by the study authors: Persistent Graves' disease patients showed lower TCR Shannon entropy and fewer highly expanded clones than newly diagnosed patients, suggesting clonal expansion. A larger number of public clonotypes was shared among persistent patients (approximately 3,000) than among newly diagnosed patients (around 870). Because the primary lesion, thyroid tissue, could not be accessed, the study looked at peripheral blood alone. TRBV28, TRBJ1-2 and TRBJ2-5 were preferentially used in persistent disease, while TRBV20-1 and TRBJ2-1 were favored in newly diagnosed disease. The authors acknowledged the small sample size as a limitation that may reduce accuracy. Sequencing and analysis were limited to the TCR beta chain.

The time point label corresponds to: newly diagnosed GD, antithyroid drugs for less than 3 months. For both TCR sequencing and RNA sequencing, RNA was extracted from PBMCs using TRIzol. The diagnosis of Graves' disease followed American Thyroid Association guidelines. The patients came from an endocrinology department in Xi'an, China. Each patient gave approximately 9.7 milliliters of peripheral blood, collected in an EDTA anticoagulant tube. Ficoll Paque Plus density gradient separation was used to isolate PBMCs, and no further T cell sorting was done. An Agilent 2100 Bioanalyzer and agarose gel were used to assess RNA quality, and a NanoDrop 2000 was used to measure RNA concentration. Including cysteine and phenylalanine, the CDR3 has 13 amino acids. Only CDR3 DNA is held: 39 bases, read in frame from base 1. V and J lose 11 bases and 4 bases, and a span of 17 bases separates them. The germline V gene encodes CDR1 MNHNS and CDR2 SASEGT.

The library was built by means of multiplex PCR. Data came from an Illumina HiSeq 4000. iRepertoire HTBI primers and Arm-PCR amplification of CDR3 regions were used to construct TCR beta libraries. Gel purification was performed on PCR products prior to sequencing. Per the original workflow: A total of fewer than 70 TRBV and approximately 15 TRBJ segments were identified across samples and were used for gene usage analysis of CDR3 amino acid clonotypes. COPE and FqMerger were used to merge the filtered high-quality paired reads into contigs. BLAST was used to align contigs to the IMGT TRBV, TRBD and TRBJ reference genes, and CDR3 was defined following IMGT. Clonotypes above 0.1% frequency were classified as highly expanded clones. Shannon entropy served as the measure of repertoire diversity, while the Gini coefficient captured V-J evenness. A clonotype was considered public if more than one individual shared it. TCRdb itself trimmed the public reads at Q25 with fastp, ran MiXCR and retained productive beta chains. Each CDR3 protein gets just one entry, which takes the most common genes and DNA from the rows behind it. The V and J calls reflect TCRdb's pipeline rather than the authors' work. This sample holds 450,000 to 650,000 distinct CDR3 sequences; about 16% were observed only once. Of the sample, about 25% is held by the ten largest clones.

This clonotype has ten or more counts. Its recognized antigen is unknown. No base quality values were provided; no much bigger clone lies one nucleotide off. The data were also submitted as part of a second study, on T cells in Graves' hyperthyroidism and ophthalmopathy. Per the second study: A patient counted as having stable Graves' hyperthyroidism if no progression to ophthalmopathy occurred over 18 months of follow-up. Hyperthyroidism patients were newly diagnosed, had a disease duration of under 2 months, and were aged 18 to 65 years. Any patient with an uncontrolled infection, another autoimmune disease, pregnancy or lactation was excluded. Clinical symptoms, serum thyroxine and TRAb, thyroid ultrasound, and orbital computed tomography formed the basis for the diagnoses. The first round of RT-PCR for the TCR CDR3 was performed with the HTBI primer set and the Qiagen OneStep RT-PCR kit. Most expanded thyroid clonotypes (frequency above 0.001) were also found in blood, which suggests that blood repertoires may mirror thyroid immune responses. A 13 V-J signature model separated ophthalmopathy from stable hyperthyroidism, with about 90% sensitivity and approximately 81% specificity in cross-validation and 80%/75% in testing. During validation, the model predicted progression to ophthalmopathy a median of about 6.5 months ahead of onset, with roughly 65% sensitivity and under 85% specificity. TCR V-J signatures able to tell the groups apart were searched for in a discovery cohort of 100 patients, of whom fewer than 45 had Graves' ophthalmopathy and more than 55 had stable Graves' hyperthyroidism. An independent validation cohort of under 20 hyperthyroidism patients and about 15 patients who later progressed to ophthalmopathy tested prospective prediction of ophthalmopathy. The 80 to 100 discovery patients were randomly divided into training and test sets at a 7:3 ratio. In roughly six Graves' hyperthyroidism patients, the study also compared T-cell repertoires from thyroid tissue with T-cell repertoires from blood. After sampling, hyperthyroidism patients received methimazole starting at 30 mg daily, and ophthalmopathy patients received high-dose intravenous methylprednisolone. A second multiplex PCR round built the libraries, followed by size selection and purification. Libraries were sequenced paired-end with 100 bp reads on an Illumina HiSeq2000. SOAPnuke was used to process the raw data, removing reads that contained adapters or uncalled bases, had a mean Phred below 15, or lacked an exact match to the constant primer or identifier. High-quality paired reads were merged with COPE v1.2.5, and unique nucleotide sequences were defined as clonotypes. MiTCR v1.1 was used to align the clonotypes against IMGT TRBV, TRBD and TRBJ reference segments. Analysis was restricted to V-J combinations with a frequency above 0.0001, which covered over 98% of repertoires. A TCS score was defined as the ratio of F50 (clonal expansion) to E x V (chaos), with BLOSUM62-based TCRdist applied between CDR3 peptides within each V-J. Welch's t-statistics and random forest reduced fewer than 600 V-J features to some 14, which were used in a naive Bayes classifier (R e1071). No statistical method was used to set the sample size in advance, and investigators knew the group allocation. TCR Vbeta CDR3 sequencing of approximately 140 peripheral blood samples (around 45 ophthalmopathy, about 75 hyperthyroidism and roughly 17 progressor patients) is reported in the paper.

This TCR was recovered from a middle-aged woman with Graves disease. Donor details come from another sample of the same person, matched by shared clones. The chain is encoded by TRBV6-1 joined to TRBJ1-2; TRBD1 might be the D gene, on 5 matching bases. The input for sequencing was peripheral blood mononuclear cells (PBMCs), taken at new diagnosis, from a patient treated with antithyroid drugs. The CDR3 protein: CAGAKGPLYGYTF. The DNA is as follows: TGTGCCGGCGCCAAGGGGCCCCTCTATGGCTACACCTTC.